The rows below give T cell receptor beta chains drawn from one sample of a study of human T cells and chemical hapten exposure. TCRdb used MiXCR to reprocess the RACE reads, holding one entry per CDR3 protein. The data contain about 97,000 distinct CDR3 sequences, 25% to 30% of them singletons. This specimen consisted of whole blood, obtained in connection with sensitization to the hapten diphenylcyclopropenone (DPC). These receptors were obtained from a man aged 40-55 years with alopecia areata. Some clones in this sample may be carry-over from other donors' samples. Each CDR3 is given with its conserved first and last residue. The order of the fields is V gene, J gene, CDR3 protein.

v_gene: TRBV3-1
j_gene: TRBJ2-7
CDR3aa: CASSQDGGHSYEQYF

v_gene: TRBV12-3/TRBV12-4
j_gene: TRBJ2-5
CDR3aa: CASSSTSGGETQYF

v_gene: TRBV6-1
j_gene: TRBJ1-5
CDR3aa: CASTSGGSGNQPQHF

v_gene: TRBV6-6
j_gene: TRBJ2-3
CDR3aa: CASSSASRDTQYF

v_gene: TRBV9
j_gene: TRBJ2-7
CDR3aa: CASSANPGQGASYEQYF

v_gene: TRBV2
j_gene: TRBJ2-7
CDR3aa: CASSDWGESYEQYF

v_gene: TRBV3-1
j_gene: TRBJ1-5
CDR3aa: CASSQGRGRKPQHF

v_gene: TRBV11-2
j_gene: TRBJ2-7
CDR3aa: CASSLDISSSSGRGYEQYF

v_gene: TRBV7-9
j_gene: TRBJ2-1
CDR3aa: CASIKGGLTRSYNEQFF

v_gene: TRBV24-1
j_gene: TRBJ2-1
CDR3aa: CATSDLASNEQFF

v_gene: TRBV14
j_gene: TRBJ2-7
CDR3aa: CASSHAGGHSYEQYF

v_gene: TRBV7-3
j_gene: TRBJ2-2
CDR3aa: CASSRQANTGELFF

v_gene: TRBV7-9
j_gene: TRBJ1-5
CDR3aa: CASSLGSSGKHF

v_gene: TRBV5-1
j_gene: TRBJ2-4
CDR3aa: CASSIPNPSGRNIQYF

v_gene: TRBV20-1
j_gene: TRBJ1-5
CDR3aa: CSAGQPQHF

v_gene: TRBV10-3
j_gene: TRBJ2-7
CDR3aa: CAISKTGKQGEQYF

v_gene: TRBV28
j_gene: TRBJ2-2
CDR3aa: CASSLVRRGFSNTGELFF

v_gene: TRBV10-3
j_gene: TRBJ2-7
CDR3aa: CAISGGGLAHEQYF

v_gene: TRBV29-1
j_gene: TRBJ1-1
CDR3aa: CSASREGGTEAFF

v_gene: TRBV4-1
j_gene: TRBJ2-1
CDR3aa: CASSPLLAGGVNEQFF

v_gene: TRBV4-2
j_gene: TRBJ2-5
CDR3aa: CASSQSGTSGTGETQYF

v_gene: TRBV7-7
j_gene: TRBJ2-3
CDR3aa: CASSPQTSTDTQYF

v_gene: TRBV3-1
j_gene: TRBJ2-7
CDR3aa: CASSQLTGTGWNEQYF

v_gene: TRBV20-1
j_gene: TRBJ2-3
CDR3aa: CSAWTSGSTDTQYF

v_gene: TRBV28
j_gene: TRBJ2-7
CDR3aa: CASSFAGQGYEQYF

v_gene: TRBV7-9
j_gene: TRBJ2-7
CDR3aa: CASSLYGGAANYEQYF

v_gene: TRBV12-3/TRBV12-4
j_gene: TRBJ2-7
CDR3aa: CASSPRRPYEQYF

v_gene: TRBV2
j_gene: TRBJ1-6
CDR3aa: CASTTTGLRPSPLHF

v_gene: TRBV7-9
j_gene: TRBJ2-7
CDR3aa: CASSPPGPYLKEQYF

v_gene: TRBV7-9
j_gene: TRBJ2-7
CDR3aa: CASSFGTSGRRSYEQYF

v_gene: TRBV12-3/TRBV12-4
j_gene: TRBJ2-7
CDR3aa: CASAPEPGQSSYEQYF

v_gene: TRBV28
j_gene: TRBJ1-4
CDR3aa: CASSLPGREKLFF

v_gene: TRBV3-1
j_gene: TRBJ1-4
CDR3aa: CASSQSGATNEKLFF

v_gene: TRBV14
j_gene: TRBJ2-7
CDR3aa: CASSPRVPYEQYF

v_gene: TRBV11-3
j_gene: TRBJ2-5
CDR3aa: CASSLGTRAEETQYF

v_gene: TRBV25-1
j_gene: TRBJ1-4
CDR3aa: CASQRAYNEKLFF

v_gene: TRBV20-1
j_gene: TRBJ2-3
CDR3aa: CSASGPPWGARSSDTQYF

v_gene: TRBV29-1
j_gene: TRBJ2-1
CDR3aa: CSVAGLAGNEQFF

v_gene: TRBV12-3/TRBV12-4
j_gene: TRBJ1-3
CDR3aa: CASSLRTGRPNTIYF

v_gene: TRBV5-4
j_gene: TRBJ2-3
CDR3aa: CASSMGQAETDTQYF

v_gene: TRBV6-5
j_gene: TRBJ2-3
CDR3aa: CASSYRTQGPDTQYF

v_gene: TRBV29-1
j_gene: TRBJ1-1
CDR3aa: CSVESGSRTEAFF